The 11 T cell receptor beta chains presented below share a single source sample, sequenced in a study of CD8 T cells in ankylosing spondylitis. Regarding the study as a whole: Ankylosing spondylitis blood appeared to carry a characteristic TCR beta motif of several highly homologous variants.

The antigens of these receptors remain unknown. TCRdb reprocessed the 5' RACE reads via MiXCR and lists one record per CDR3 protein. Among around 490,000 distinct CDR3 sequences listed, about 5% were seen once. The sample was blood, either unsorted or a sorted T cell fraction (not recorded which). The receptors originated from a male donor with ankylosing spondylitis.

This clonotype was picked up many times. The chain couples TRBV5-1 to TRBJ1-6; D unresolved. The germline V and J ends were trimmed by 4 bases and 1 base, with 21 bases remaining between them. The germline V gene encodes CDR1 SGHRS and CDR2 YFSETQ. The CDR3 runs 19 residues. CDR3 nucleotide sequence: TGCGCCAGCAGCACCTCTTTGATGGGGTCGTCATCCTATAATTCACCCCTCCACTTT. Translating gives CASSTSLMGSSSYNSPLHF.

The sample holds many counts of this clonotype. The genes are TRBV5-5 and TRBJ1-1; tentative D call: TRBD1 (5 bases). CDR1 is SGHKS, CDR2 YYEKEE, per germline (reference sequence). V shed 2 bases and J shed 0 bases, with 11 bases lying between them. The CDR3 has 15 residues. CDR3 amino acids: CASSLNGALNTEAFF. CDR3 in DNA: TGTGCCAGCAGCTTAAACGGGGCCCTGAACACTGAAGCTTTCTTT.

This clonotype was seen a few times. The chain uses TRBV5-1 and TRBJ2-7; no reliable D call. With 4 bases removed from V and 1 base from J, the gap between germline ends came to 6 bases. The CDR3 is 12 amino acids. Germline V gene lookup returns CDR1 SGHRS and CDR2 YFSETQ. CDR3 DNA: TGCGCCAGCAGCATCCAGTCCTACGAGCAGTACTTC. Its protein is CASSIQSYEQYF.

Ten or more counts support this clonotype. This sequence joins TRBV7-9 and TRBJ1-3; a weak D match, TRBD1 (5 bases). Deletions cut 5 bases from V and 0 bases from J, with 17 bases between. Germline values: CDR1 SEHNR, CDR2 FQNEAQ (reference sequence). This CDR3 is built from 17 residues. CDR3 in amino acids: CASSPQDGSFSGNTIYF. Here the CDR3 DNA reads TGTGCCAGCAGCCCACAGGACGGGTCTTTCTCTGGAAACACCATATATTTT.

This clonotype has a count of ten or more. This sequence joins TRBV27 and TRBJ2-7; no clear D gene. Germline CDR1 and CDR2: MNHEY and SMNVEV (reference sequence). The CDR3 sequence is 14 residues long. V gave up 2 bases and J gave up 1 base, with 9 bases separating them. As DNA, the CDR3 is TGTGCCAGCAGTTTAGCTGACGGTTCCTACGAGCAGTACTTC. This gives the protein CASSLADGSYEQYF.

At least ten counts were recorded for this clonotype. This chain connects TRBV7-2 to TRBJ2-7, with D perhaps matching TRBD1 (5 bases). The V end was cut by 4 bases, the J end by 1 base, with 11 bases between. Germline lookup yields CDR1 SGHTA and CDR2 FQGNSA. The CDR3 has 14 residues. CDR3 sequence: CASSSQVTSYEQYF. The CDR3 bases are TGTGCCAGCAGCTCACAGGTGACATCCTACGAGCAGTACTTC.

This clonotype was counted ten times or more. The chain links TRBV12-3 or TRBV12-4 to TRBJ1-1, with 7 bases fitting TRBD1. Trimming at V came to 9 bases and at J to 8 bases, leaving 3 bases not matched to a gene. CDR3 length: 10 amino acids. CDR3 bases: TGTGCCAGTAGACAGGGCGAAGCTTTCTTT. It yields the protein CASRQGEAFF.

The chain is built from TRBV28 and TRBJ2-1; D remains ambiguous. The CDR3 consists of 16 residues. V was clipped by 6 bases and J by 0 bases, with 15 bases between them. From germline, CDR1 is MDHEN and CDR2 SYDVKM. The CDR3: CASSSLAPSSYNEQFF. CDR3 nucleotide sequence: TGTGCCAGCAGCTCATTAGCTCCGAGCTCCTACAATGAGCAGTTCTTC.

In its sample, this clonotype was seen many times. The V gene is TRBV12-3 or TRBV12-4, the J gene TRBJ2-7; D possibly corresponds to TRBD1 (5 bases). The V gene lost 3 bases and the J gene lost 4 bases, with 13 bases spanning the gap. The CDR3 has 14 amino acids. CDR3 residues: CASSLGLGAYEQYF. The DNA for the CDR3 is TGTGCCAGCAGTTTGGGCCTAGGGGCATACGAGCAGTACTTC.

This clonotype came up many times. CDR3 sequence (DNA): TGCAGTGCTGAAGCGTACCGCACAGATACGCAGTATTTT. This codes for CSAEAYRTDTQYF. The rearrangement links TRBV20-1 to TRBJ2-3; D remains unclear. CDR3 length: 13 residues. V was cut by 5 bases and J by 1 base, with 10 bases left in between. CDR1 and CDR2 from the germline V gene are DFQATT and SNEGSKA (reference sequence).

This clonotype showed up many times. Here the CDR3 DNA reads TGTGCCAGCAGTTACGGGGGTCTGGTCGAGCAGTACTTC. This encodes CASSYGGLVEQYF. J is TRBJ2-7 and V is TRBV6-5; D could derive from TRBD1 or TRBD2 (5 bases each). The germline gives CDR1 MNHEY, CDR2 SVGAGI. The length of the CDR3 is 13 residues. The germline V and J ends were trimmed by 2 bases and 6 bases, with 11 bases remaining between them.